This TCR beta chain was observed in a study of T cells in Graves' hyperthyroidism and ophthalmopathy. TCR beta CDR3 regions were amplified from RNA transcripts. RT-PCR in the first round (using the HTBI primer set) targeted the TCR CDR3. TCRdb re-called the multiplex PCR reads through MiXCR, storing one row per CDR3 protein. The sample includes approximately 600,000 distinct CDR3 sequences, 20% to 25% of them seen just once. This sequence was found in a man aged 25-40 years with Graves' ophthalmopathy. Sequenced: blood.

The CDR3 bases are TGTGCCAGCAGTGAAACAGGAGGGTCACCCCTCCACTTT. Protein: CASSETGGSPLHF. The chain employs TRBV6-1 and TRBJ1-6; the D gene is possibly TRBD1 (5 bases). Germline V lookup: CDR1 MNHNS, CDR2 SASEGT. The CDR3 sequence is 13 residues long. The germline V and J ends were trimmed by 2 bases and 10 bases, with 9 bases remaining between them.